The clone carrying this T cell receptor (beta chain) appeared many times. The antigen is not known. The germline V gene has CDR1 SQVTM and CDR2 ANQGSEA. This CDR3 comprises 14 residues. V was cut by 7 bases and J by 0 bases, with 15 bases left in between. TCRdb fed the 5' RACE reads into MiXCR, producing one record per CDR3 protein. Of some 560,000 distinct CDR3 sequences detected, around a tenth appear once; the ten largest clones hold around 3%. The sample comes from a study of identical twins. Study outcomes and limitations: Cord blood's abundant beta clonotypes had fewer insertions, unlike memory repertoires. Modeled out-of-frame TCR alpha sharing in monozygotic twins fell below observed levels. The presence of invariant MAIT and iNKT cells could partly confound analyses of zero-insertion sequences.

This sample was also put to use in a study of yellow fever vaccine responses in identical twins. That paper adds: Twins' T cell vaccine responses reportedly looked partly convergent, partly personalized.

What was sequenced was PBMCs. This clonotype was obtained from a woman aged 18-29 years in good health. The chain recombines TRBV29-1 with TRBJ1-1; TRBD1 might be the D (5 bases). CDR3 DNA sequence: TGCAGCGCCACTCCGGGGCTCCTGAACACTGAAGCTTTCTTT. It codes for CSATPGLLNTEAFF.